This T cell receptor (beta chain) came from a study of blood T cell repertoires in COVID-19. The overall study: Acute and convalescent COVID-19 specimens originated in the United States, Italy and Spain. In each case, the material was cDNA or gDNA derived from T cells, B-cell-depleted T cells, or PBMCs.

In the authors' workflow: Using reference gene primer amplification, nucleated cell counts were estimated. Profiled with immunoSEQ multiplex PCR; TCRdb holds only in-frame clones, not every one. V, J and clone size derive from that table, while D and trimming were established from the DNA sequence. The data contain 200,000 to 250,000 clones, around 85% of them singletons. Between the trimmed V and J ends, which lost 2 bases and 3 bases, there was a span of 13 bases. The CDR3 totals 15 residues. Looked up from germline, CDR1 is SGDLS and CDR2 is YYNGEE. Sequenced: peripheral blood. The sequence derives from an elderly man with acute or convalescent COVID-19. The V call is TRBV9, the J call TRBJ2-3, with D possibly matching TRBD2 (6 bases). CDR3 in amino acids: CASSVRTTPTDTQYF. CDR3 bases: TGTGCCAGCAGCGTTAGGACTACTCCGACAGATACGCAGTATTTT.